This T cell receptor (beta chain) was recovered during a study of OX40 agonist ivuxolimab in advanced cancers. This table comes from immunoSEQ multiplex PCR, and its TCRdb copy is limited to in-frame clones, with some not included. Among some 60,000 clones, 87% were seen once, and the ten largest hold 0.3% to 0.35%. Germline values: CDR1 MNHEY, CDR2 SMNVEV (reference sequence). Trimming took off 4 bases at V and 8 bases at J, with 17 bases between the two ends. The CDR3 length is 14 residues. The chain carries TRBV27 and TRBJ1-2; D not certain. This sequence was found in an adult with an advanced solid tumor such as melanoma, head and neck, liver or kidney cancer. The sample in question was CD4+ or CD8+ T cells sorted from blood, obtained in a trial of the OX40 agonist ivuxolimab. The CDR3 loop is CASSSPAGEKGYTF. For the CDR3, the DNA is TGTGCCAGCAGTTCCCCGGCCGGGGAGAAAGGCTACACCTTC.